Reported below is one T cell receptor beta chain. The antigen remains unidentified. These data originate in a study of T cell responses to AZD1222 COVID-19 vaccine. Background on the study: Both about-4-week and about-12-week second-dose recipients were combined. Study-level points and caveats: The study sampled repertoires only after the peak T cell response.

V gave up 0 bases and J gave up 2 bases, with 14 bases separating them. This CDR3 has 17 residues. The V gene's germline CDR1 is KGHSH and CDR2 LQKENI. Here immunoSEQ multiplex PCR was the method, and the copy in TCRdb shows in-frame clones only, minus some. The sample consists of over 150,000 clones, 90% of them appearing once. This receptor was taken from an adult in good health. The gene calls are TRBV18 and TRBJ2-1, with D perhaps given as TRBD1 or TRBD2 (5 bases each). Sequences were derived from peripheral blood, sampled on day 0 of AZD1222 vaccination. The CDR3 bases are TGTGCCAGCTCACCACCTAGGGGACCCGTTACCTACAATGAGCAGTTCTTC. It codes for CASSPPRGPVTYNEQFF.